This TCR beta chain is drawn from a study of a mutant IDH1 vaccine in newly diagnosed glioma. In the study overall: Sex distribution of treated patients was about 62% male and roughly 40% female; mean age was 40.4 years. Patients arrived already treated with radiotherapy, temozolomide, or both, most having had both.

To note about this clone: Its antigen is as yet unknown.

Regarding the study as a whole: Vaccination induced immune responses in about 93% of patients.

Sequencing was performed with immunoSEQ multiplex PCR; in TCRdb, only in-frame clones are kept and a portion is missing. Among 30,000 to 40,000 clones listed, about four fifths were seen once. Germline-derived CDR1 and CDR2 are LNHDA and SQIVND (reference sequence). The CDR3 is 13 residues long. V was pared by 11 bases and J by 0 bases, with 12 bases between. Time point described: week 5, during vaccination. Doses comprised 300 ug of mutant IDH1 20-mer peptide each, plus topical imiquimod. Source: PBMCs, taken from a glioma patient whose treatment included an IDH1 peptide vaccine. This clonotype was sampled from a man aged 50 to 60 with glioma. The gene calls are TRBV19 and TRBJ2-3; no firm D call. CDR3 bases: TGTGCCTCCACGACCCGGAGCACAGATACGCAGTATTTT. This gives the protein CASTTRSTDTQYF.